A single TCR beta chain is shown here with its context. Its antigen has not been determined. Base-call qualities are not available, and no considerably larger clone is one nucleotide away. These data originate in a study of blood T cell repertoires in COVID-19 (dated by TCRdb to about 2020). About the study as a whole: The collaborator samples originated in the United States, Italy and Spain and spanned the acute and convalescent phases of COVID-19. Samples came from the ongoing ImmuneRACE study (first 160 participants) plus 1,254 subjects from 6 global collaborators. The repertoires were released in a freely available public database meant as a resource for research on the immune response to SARS-CoV-2. Where available, HLA class I and class II types were taken from metadata supplied by the sample provider and were not determined by assay-based typing. The dataset comprised deeply sampled blood TCRbeta repertoires from subjects exposed to, actively infected with, or recovered from COVID-19. A de-identified subject ID, COVID-19 status, age in years and sex were almost always included in the sample metadata. The prospective study material was composed of cDNA or gDNA derived from T cells, B-cell-depleted T cells, or PBMCs.

TCRbeta CDR3 regions were amplified from genomic DNA using the immunoSEQ Assay, a bias-controlled multiplex PCR. The published analysis was carried out like this. Within the assay, amplification of reference gene primers was used to estimate how many nucleated cells each sample contained. Sequence reads were collapsed and filtered to measure the absolute abundance of every unique TCRbeta CDR3 rearrangement. For each sample, productive Simpson clonality was calculated as the square root of Simpson's diversity index over productive rearrangements. In its TCRdb copy, this immuneACCESS table keeps in-frame sequences only and misses some clones. Where compared with another copy, unresolved V genes explain less than half of these, and the others have no known cause. D and trimming were read from the DNA, whereas the V and J calls and clone size are those reported in that table. The sample table records roughly 290,000 clones; 80% to 90% of these occur just once. Around 4.5% of the sample lies in the top ten.

The CDR3 numbers 16 residues from cysteine through phenylalanine. Only the CDR3 DNA is retained, 48 bases long and in frame from the first base. V was cut back by 4 bases and J by 1 base, leaving a gap of 16 bases between them. Looking up the germline V gene (reference sequence) yields CDR1 LNHDA and CDR2 SQIVND. Enrolling through a virtual design, the prospective study's participants ranged in age from roughly 18 to 100 years and lived across 24 United States geographic areas. In the prospective study, cohorts were assigned on the basis of participant-reported clinical history obtained from a screening survey and a study questionnaire. ImmuneRACE Cohort 3 recovered participants were defined by two consecutive negative NP/OP PCR tests, healthcare professional clearance, or symptom resolution. Each participant in the prospective study had whole blood, serum and a nasopharyngeal or oropharyngeal swab collected by mobile phlebotomists. Additional blood draws and questionnaires over an approximately 2-month period could optionally be provided by prospective study participants. Prospective study blood samples were shipped either frozen or at room temperature before DNA extraction.

The full study reports these points: The quantity of clinical and demographic metadata differed by source and by participant and was supplied without curation.

Sequencing was done on a sample of PBMCs or T cells enriched from blood (not recorded which). The sequence is built from TRBV19 and TRBJ1-2; D gene: possibly TRBD1, on 6 matching bases. The clonotype originates from a woman aged 25 to 39 who had recovered from COVID-19. The DNA sequence is TGTGCCAGTAGTACCCCCCGACAGGCATTTAACTATGGCTACACCTTC. The resulting protein is CASSTPRQAFNYGYTF.